Below are 17 T cell receptor beta chains sequenced from a single sample in a study of control samples from healthy donors and cancer patients. Here immunoSEQ multiplex PCR was the method, and the copy in TCRdb shows in-frame clones only, minus some. This table holds about 98,000 clones, around 82% found once. The sequenced material came from blood. The receptor source for this set is a man between 60 and 75 years old in good health.

As to this clone: A read error may produce the germline difference seen at one junction end. The rearrangement joins TRBV10-3 to TRBJ2-4; the match to TRBD2 covers 8 bases. CDR1 and CDR2 (germline): ENHRY, SYGVKD. This CDR3 contains 14 residues. For the CDR3, the DNA is TGCGACGCGGGAGGACATCTTGGCAAAAACATTCAGTACTTC. It codes for CDAGGHLGKNIQYF.

This clone appeared a single time. The junction does not match germline at one end; this may be a read error. The rearrangement links TRBV12-3 or TRBV12-4 to TRBJ2-3, with 12 nucleotides matching TRBD2. This CDR3 spans 13 amino acids. In DNA form, the CDR3 reads TGCGCTAGCGGGAGGGCCAGCGCAGATACGCAGTATTTT. Translated: CASGRASADTQYF.

CDR3 amino acids: CASSTGPGDTQYF. CDR3 nucleotides: TGTGCCAGCAGCACGGGGCCTGGGGATACGCAGTATTTT. V is TRBV5-6 and J is TRBJ2-3; D possibly matches TRBD1 or TRBD2 (5 bases each). CDR1 is SGHDT, CDR2 YYEEEE, per germline. The CDR3 sequence is 13 residues long. Trimming pared 4 bases from V and 6 bases from J, leaving 12 bases between.

The V call is TRBV5-8, the J call TRBJ2-5, with 14 bases that match TRBD2. Germline values: CDR1 SGHTS, CDR2 YDEGEE. V was clipped by 4 bases and J by 3 bases; unmatched bases: 8. The CDR3 is made up of 17 amino acids. This CDR3 reads CASSPGLAGVVEETQYF. The CDR3 coding sequence is TGTGCCAGCAGCCCGGGACTAGCGGGAGTGGTGGAAGAGACCCAGTACTTC.

The J gene is TRBJ2-7, the V gene TRBV7-8; 7 nucleotides match TRBD1. The CDR3 has 16 residues. The germline V gene encodes CDR1 SGHVS and CDR2 FQNEAQ. The trim removed 5 bases at V and 9 bases at J, leaving 19 bases unmatched. The CDR3 spells CASSTKSPGQKLGQYF. Written as DNA, the CDR3 is TGTGCCAGCAGCACAAAAAGCCCGGGACAGAAGTTAGGGCAGTACTTC. Full variable domain (remainder filled in from reference TRBV7-8 and TRBJ2-7): GAGVSQSPRYKVAKRGQDVALRCDPISGHVSLFWYQQALGQGPEFLTYFQNEAQLDKSGLPSDRFFAERPEGSVSTLKIQRTQQEDSAVYLCASSTKSPGQKLGQYFGPGTRLTVT.

This chain joins TRBV5-1 and TRBJ2-6; 8 nucleotides agree with TRBD2. The CDR3 is made up of 17 amino acids. J gave up 0 bases and V 4 bases, and 6 bases lay outside the gene matches. Germline-derived CDR1 and CDR2 are SGHRS and YFSETQ. The CDR3 DNA follows: TGCGCCAGCAGCACGGACAGCGGGGGCTCTGGGGCCAACGTCCTGACTTTC. Its translation is CASSTDSGGSGANVLTF.

This clone was observed a handful of times. The chain employs TRBV5-6 and TRBJ2-7, with 10 bases aligning to TRBD2. V gave up 5 bases and J gave up 2 bases; unmatched junction bases: 7. The V gene's germline CDR1 is SGHDT and CDR2 YYEEEE. There are 15 residues in the CDR3. The CDR3, as DNA: TGTGCCAGCAGTGTTAGCGGGGGGAAAGCCTACGAGCAGTACTTC. Translated: CASSVSGGKAYEQYF.

The rearrangement joins TRBV7-2 to TRBJ2-7; 11 positions match TRBD1. The CDR3 has 17 residues. V lost 2 bases, J lost 4 bases, and 10 bases stayed unmatched. In germline, CDR1 is SGHTA, CDR2 FQGNSA. The CDR3 DNA reads as TGTGCCAGCAGCTTAAGGGACAGGGGGAGCTCAATGTACGAGCAGTACTTC. Encoded protein: CASSLRDRGSSMYEQYF.

The chain joins TRBV3-1 (or the pseudogene TRBV3-2) to TRBJ2-3; D tentatively fits TRBD1 or TRBD2 (6 bases each). The CDR3 is 16 residues long. The ends were cut back, 3 bases at V and 0 bases at J, with 13 bases in the middle. Germline V CDR1 and CDR2: LGHDT, YNNKEL (reference sequence). The CDR3, as DNA: TGTGCCAGCAGCCATCCGAGGAGGGGGAGCACAGATACGCAGTATTTT. This codes for CASSHPRRGSTDTQYF.

The chain couples TRBV25-1 to TRBJ2-7; 9 nucleotides line up with TRBD1. This CDR3 has 15 amino acids. CDR1 MGHDK and CDR2 SYGVNS come from the germline V gene. With V trimmed by 4 bases and J by 5 bases, 9 bases remained unmatched. The CDR3 here is CASSAAGQGHHEQYF. In DNA, the CDR3 is TGTGCCAGCAGTGCTGCGGGACAGGGACACCACGAGCAGTACTTC.

This clone was seen a single time. The genes are TRBV18 and TRBJ1-2; TRBD1 might be the D (6 bases). CDR1 and CDR2 (germline): KGHSH, LQKENI. The CDR3 extends over 11 amino acids. Between the trimmed V and J ends, which lost 6 bases and 4 bases, there was a span of 6 bases. The CDR3 nucleotides read TGTGCCAGCTCGGACAGCTATGGCTACACCTTC. Residues: CASSDSYGYTF.

V is TRBV11-2 and J is TRBJ2-7; a possible D gene is TRBD2 (5 bases). Trimming cost V 2 bases and J 0 bases, with 17 bases left between them. The germline CDR1 and CDR2 sequences are SGHAT and FQNNGV. This CDR3 comprises 17 residues. CDR3 coding DNA: TGTGCCAGCAGCTTAATTTCGGCCGGGGTCTCCTCCTACGAGCAGTACTTC. This codes for CASSLISAGVSSYEQYF.

The CDR3 loop reads CASSYITGELFF. The CDR3 DNA reads as TGTGCCAGCAGTTACATAACCGGGGAGCTGTTTTTT. V and J are TRBV12-3 or TRBV12-4 and TRBJ2-2; D remains ambiguous. The CDR3 is 12 amino acids. Trimming stripped 4 bases from V and 5 bases from J, with 5 bases between.

In nucleotides, the CDR3 is TGTGCCAGCAGCGTAGGCTCAGAAGAATACGAGCAGTACTTC. This gives the protein CASSVGSEEYEQYF. The rearrangement uses TRBV9 and TRBJ2-7; D uncertain. V was pared by 0 bases and J by 4 bases, with 11 bases between. The CDR3 runs 14 residues. CDR1 and CDR2 (germline): SGDLS, YYNGEE.

The chain uses TRBV3-1 (or the pseudogene TRBV3-2) and TRBJ2-3; 7 bases fit TRBD2. The CDR3 covers 18 residues. V shed 0 bases and J 6 bases; nucleotides not matched to a gene: 15. CDR1 and CDR2 (germline): LGHDT, YNNKEL (reference sequence). The CDR3 is CASSQDIIERGASDTQYF. The CDR3 DNA follows: TGTGCCAGCAGCCAAGATATTATTGAGCGGGGTGCCAGCGATACGCAGTATTTT.

The chain employs TRBV7-8 and TRBJ1-4; tentatively, D is TRBD1 (5 bases). CDR1 SGHVS and CDR2 FQNEAQ come from the germline V gene. CDR3 length: 13 residues. V was trimmed by 8 bases and J by 8 bases, leaving 15 bases between them. The CDR3 DNA follows: TGTGCCAGCCGGGACGGTAGTCGCGAAAAACTGTTTTTT. This codes for CASRDGSREKLFF.

This chain connects TRBV7-9 to TRBJ2-3; 16 nucleotides match TRBD2. The CDR3 extends over 16 amino acids. With 3 bases clipped from V and 4 bases from J, the junction kept 1 base outside the gene matches. CDR1 SEHNR and CDR2 FQNEAQ come from the germline V gene (reference sequence). CDR3 coding DNA: TGTGCCAGCAGCTTTGGGACTAGCGGGAGGGCAGATACGCAGTATTTT. Translated: CASSFGTSGRADTQYF.